This paragraph covers one T cell receptor (beta chain) sequence. The data were produced by immunoSEQ multiplex PCR, yet TCRdb's version contains in-frame clones alone and is incomplete. The table records around 130,000 clones, about nine tenths of them present only once. This entry comes from a study of cytomegalovirus exposure and HLA in healthy donors. The V end lost 5 bases, the J end lost 1 base, and 17 bases lay between the germline ends. The CDR3 has 16 amino acids. CDR1 SEHNR and CDR2 FQNEAQ come from the germline V gene (reference sequence). The receptor was derived from a man aged 30-40 years in good health and CMV-seronegative. What was sequenced was PBMCs. This chain connects TRBV7-9 to TRBJ1-1, with D unclear. CDR3 DNA: TGTGCCAGCAGCCCCCTTGGGGTGAGCGGGAACACTGAAGCTTTCTTT. This translates into CASSPLGVSGNTEAFF.